This T cell receptor (beta chain) was sequenced during a study of CD8 T cells in Susac syndrome. Random hexamers were used to reverse transcribe the RNA input (roughly 0.5 to 1 ug). A single record per CDR3 protein comes from TCRdb applying MiXCR to the immunoSEQ multiplex PCR reads. The sample has about 71,000 distinct CDR3 sequences; 96% are singletons. This clonotype was seen once. The sequence derives from a human donor with multiple sclerosis. The sequencing input was CD4+ T cells from PBMCs.

DNA of the CDR3: TGCAGTGCTAGAGATCGGTCAGGGCCCTCCTATAATTCACCCCTCCACTTT. Encoded protein: CSARDRSGPSYNSPLHF. The V and J genes are TRBV20-1 and TRBJ1-6; D possibly corresponds to TRBD1 (5 bases). V lost 0 bases to trimming and J lost 0 bases, with 12 bases between them. This CDR3 is built from 17 residues. Germline loops: CDR1 DFQATT, CDR2 SNEGSKA (reference sequence).